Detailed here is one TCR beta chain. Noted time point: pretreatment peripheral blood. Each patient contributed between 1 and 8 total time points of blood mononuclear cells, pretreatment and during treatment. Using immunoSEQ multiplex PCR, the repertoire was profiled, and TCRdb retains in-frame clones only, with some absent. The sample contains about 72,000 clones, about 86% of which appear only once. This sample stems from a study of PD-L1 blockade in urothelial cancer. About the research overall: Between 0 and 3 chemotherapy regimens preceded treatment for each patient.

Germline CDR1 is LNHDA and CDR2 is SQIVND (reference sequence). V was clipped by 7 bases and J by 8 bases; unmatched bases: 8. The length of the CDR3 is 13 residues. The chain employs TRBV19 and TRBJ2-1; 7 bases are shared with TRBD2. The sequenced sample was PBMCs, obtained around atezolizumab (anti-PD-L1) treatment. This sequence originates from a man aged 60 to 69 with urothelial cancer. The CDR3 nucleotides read TGTGCCAGTAAGGTTGGGGGGGGTGATGAGCAGTTCTTC. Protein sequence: CASKVGGGDEQFF.